The 14 T cell receptor beta chains reported below all come from one sample, sequenced in a study of brain T cells in children with intractable seizures. Assay used: immunoSEQ multiplex PCR; TCRdb lists only in-frame clones, some missing. The sample records 20,000 to 25,000 clones, approximately 94% being singletons. The sequenced sample was peripheral blood, obtained at surgery. The receptors shown here come from a boy younger than 18 with focal cortical dysplasia and intractable seizures.

The chain is built from TRBV7-2 and TRBJ2-7; unclear D gene. CDR1 SGHTA and CDR2 FQGNSA come from the germline V gene. The CDR3 runs 14 residues. Between the trimmed V and J ends, which lost 1 base and 3 bases, there was a span of 10 bases. CDR3 coding DNA: TGTGCCAGCAGCTTAGGTCCCCTTTACTACGAGCAGTACGTC. This gives the protein CASSLGPLYYEQYV.

The CDR3 coding sequence is TGCGCCAGCAGCTTGGGGCAGGAAACTTCCTATGGCTACACCTTC. Translated, it gives CASSLGQETSYGYTF. The chain couples TRBV5-1 to TRBJ1-2; D is undetermined. Between the trimmed V and J ends, which lost 0 bases and 4 bases, there was a span of 13 bases. This CDR3 comprises 15 residues. Looked up from germline, CDR1 is SGHRS and CDR2 is YFSETQ.

V usage is TRBV10-3 and J usage is TRBJ2-5; D perhaps matches TRBD1 (6 bases). Germline lookup yields CDR1 ENHRY and CDR2 SYGVKD. The CDR3 spans 13 residues. V was trimmed by 6 bases and J by 0 bases, leaving 8 bases between them. The CDR3: CAISTGNQETQYF. In DNA form, the CDR3 reads TGTGCCATCAGCACAGGGAACCAAGAGACCCAGTACTTC.

This clone was seen just once. V and J are TRBV28 and TRBJ1-1, with TRBD1 identical over 7 bases. The germline V gene encodes CDR1 MDHEN and CDR2 SYDVKM. V was pared by 4 bases and J by 0 bases, with 8 bases of the junction left unmatched. This CDR3 region has 16 residues. The CDR3 coding sequence is TGTGCCAGCAGTTCGCCGGGACAGCGGCTGAACACTGAAGCTTTCTTT. Its translation: CASSSPGQRLNTEAFF.

This clone was counted a single time. This rearrangement joins TRBV9 to TRBJ1-1, with no clear D. Germline V gene sequence: CDR1 SGDLS, CDR2 YYNGEE. The germline V and J ends were trimmed by 3 bases and 1 base, with 7 bases remaining between them. The CDR3 consists of 13 residues. CDR3 region: CASSGYSNTEAFF. The CDR3 coding sequence is TGTGCCAGCAGCGGGTACTCGAACACTGAAGCTTTCTTT.

This clone turned up a few times. This rearrangement joins TRBV5-5 to TRBJ2-5; TRBD1 might be the D (7 bases). The CDR3 loop spans 15 amino acids. V lost 3 bases and J lost 2, with 14 bases in between. Germline CDR1 SGHKS, CDR2 YYEKEE (reference sequence). CDR3 bases: TGTGCCAGCAGCTCCATTGCGGGACAGCAAGAGACCCAGTACTTC. Protein: CASSSIAGQQETQYF. Based on the CDR3 plus reference TRBV5-5 and TRBJ2-5, the full variable domain is DAGVTQSPTHLIKTRGQQVTLRCSPISGHKSVSWYQQVLGQGPQFIFQYYEKEERGRGNFPDRFSARQFPNYSSELNVNALLLGDSALYLCASSSIAGQQETQYFGPGTRLLVL.

The chain uses TRBV7-9 and TRBJ2-7, with D unresolved. This CDR3 region has 11 residues. Trimming took off 10 bases at V and 1 base at J, with 8 bases between the two ends. Germline V CDR1 and CDR2: SEHNR, FQNEAQ (reference sequence). CDR3 residues: CATGESYEQYV. The CDR3 coding sequence is TGTGCCACGGGCGAGTCCTACGAGCAGTACGTC.

The DNA of the CDR3 is TGTGCCAGCAGCCCCGGGACAGGGAGGGCATGGGAGCAGTACTTC. Its translation is CASSPGTGRAWEQYF. The genes are TRBV7-9 and TRBJ2-7; 9 bases agree with TRBD1. Germline V gene sequence: CDR1 SEHNR, CDR2 FQNEAQ (reference sequence). Germline trimming cut 5 bases from V and 7 bases from J; bases unmatched to any gene: 12. The length of the CDR3 is 15 residues.

A remark on this clone: The germline gene is not matched at one end of the junction; a read error may be the cause. The chain is built from TRBV5-1 and TRBJ2-4; 8 bases line up with TRBD2. Germline CDR1 reads SGHRS; CDR2 reads YFSETQ. The CDR3 is 15 residues long. CDR3 sequence reads: CASSLDAGGTGRGVF. The CDR3 DNA reads as TGCGCCAGCAGCTTGGATGCGGGAGGAACAGGCCGTGGGGTCTTC.

The chain carries TRBV3-1 (or the pseudogene TRBV3-2) and TRBJ1-6, with D perhaps TRBD1 (6 bases). The length of the CDR3 is 18 residues. Germline assignment: CDR1 LGHDT and CDR2 YNNKEL (reference sequence). Trimming left V 1 base short and J 3 bases short, with 16 bases between. The CDR3 spells CASSQVRGQGYYNSPLHF. In DNA form, the CDR3 reads TGTGCCAGCAGCCAAGTACGGGGCCAGGGGTACTATAATTCACCCCTCCACTTT.

The chain couples TRBV7-9 to TRBJ1-4; D is uncertain. Germline CDR1 and CDR2: SEHNR and FQNEAQ (reference sequence). The CDR3 is 14 amino acids. V was cut by 1 base and J by 7 bases, with 10 bases left in between. The CDR3 bases are TGTGCCAGCAGCTTAGGTAATCAGGTTGAAAAACTGTTTTTT. Amino acid sequence: CASSLGNQVEKLFF.

The gene calls are TRBV10-3 and TRBJ2-7; D perhaps matches TRBD1 (6 bases). The V end lost 0 bases, the J end lost 2 bases, and 17 bases lay between the germline ends. The CDR3 sequence is 17 residues long. Germline CDR1 ENHRY, CDR2 SYGVKD. The chain's CDR3 is CAISESMAGEPTYEQYF. CDR3 nucleotide sequence: TGTGCCATCAGTGAGTCGATGGCAGGGGAGCCCACCTACGAGCAGTACTTC.

In DNA form, the CDR3 reads TGTGCCATCCCAGGGGGCGCGGCTGGCTACACCTTC. Residues: CAIPGGAAGYTF. The J gene is TRBJ1-2, the V gene TRBV5-4, with 8 positions matching TRBD1. Looked up from germline, CDR1 is SGHNT and CDR2 is YYREEE (reference sequence). This CDR3 spans 12 amino acids. Germline trimming cut 9 bases from V and 7 bases from J; bases unmatched to any gene: 8.

The V call is TRBV5-4, the J call TRBJ2-1; 9 bases are a match to TRBD1. The length of the CDR3 is 17 residues. J lost 2 bases, V lost 1 base, and 7 bases had no gene match. Germline lookup yields CDR1 SGHNT and CDR2 YYREEE (reference sequence). This chain's CDR3 is CASSLPRTGVTYNEQFF. The CDR3 DNA is TGTGCCAGCAGCTTGCCGAGGACAGGGGTTACCTACAATGAGCAGTTCTTC.